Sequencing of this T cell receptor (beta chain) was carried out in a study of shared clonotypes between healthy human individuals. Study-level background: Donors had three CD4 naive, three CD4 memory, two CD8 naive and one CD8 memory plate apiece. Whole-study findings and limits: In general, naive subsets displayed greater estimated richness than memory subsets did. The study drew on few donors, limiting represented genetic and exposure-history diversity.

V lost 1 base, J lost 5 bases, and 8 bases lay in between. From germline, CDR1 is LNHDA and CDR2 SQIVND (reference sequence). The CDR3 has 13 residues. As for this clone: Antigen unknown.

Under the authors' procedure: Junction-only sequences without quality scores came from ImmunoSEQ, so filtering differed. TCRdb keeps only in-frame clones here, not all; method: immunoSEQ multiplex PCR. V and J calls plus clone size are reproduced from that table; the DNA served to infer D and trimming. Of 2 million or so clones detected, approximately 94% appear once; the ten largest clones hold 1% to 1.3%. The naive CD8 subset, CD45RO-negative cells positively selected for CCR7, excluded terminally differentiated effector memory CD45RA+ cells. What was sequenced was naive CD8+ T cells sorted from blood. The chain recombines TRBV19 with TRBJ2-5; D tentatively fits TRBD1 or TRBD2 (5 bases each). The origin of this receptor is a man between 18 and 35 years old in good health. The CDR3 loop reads CASSIVGTETQYF. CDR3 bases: TGTGCCAGTAGTATAGTGGGGACGGAGACCCAGTACTTC.